The T cell receptor (beta chain) under discussion was sequenced for a study of T cell responses to AZD1222 COVID-19 vaccine. Trimming removed 3 bases from V and 4 bases from J; junction bases left unmatched: 13. CDR1 KGHSH and CDR2 LQKENI come from the germline V gene. This CDR3 is built from 18 residues. Clones were sequenced by immunoSEQ multiplex PCR, and TCRdb holds only the in-frame ones, with some missing. Here the sample spans roughly 120,000 clones, roughly 90% being singletons. Whole-study results and caveats: Clonal diversity may have been underestimated in mostly white British donors. Nearly half of spike-specific TCRs reportedly target variant regions that are unmutated in the B.1.351 and B.1.1.7 variants.

Remarks on this clone: Its target is not known.

The chain has TRBV18 and TRBJ2-1; TRBD2 agrees at 9 bases. The source of this sequence is an adult who received the AZD1222 COVID-19 vaccine. The sequencing used peripheral blood, collected 28 days after the second AZD1222 dose. The CDR3 DNA sequence: TGTGCCAGCTCACCGGGACGGTGGAGCGGGAGGATTTACAATGAGCAGTTCTTC. It codes for CASSPGRWSGRIYNEQFF.